These 25 T cell receptor beta chains were sequenced from one sample in a study of blood T cells in healthy people across ages. Through a sample-barcoded 5' primer and a J-beta primer mix, a second PCR was run for roughly 6 to 12 cycles. From the 5' RACE reads, TCRdb called clonotypes with MiXCR, one entry per CDR3 protein. In the table there are 700,000 to 950,000 distinct CDR3 sequences, 58% of which are singletons. Sequences were obtained from blood. The receptors here all came from a man aged 30-40 years in good health.

This chain links TRBV30 with TRBJ1-2; 7 positions agree with TRBD1. Germline V gives CDR1 GTSNPN, CDR2 SVGIG (reference sequence). J was trimmed by 3 bases and V by 4 bases; bases with no gene match: 5. CDR3 length: 13 amino acids. The CDR3 protein is CAWNEGADYGYTF. The CDR3 DNA follows: TGTGCCTGGAATGAGGGGGCGGACTATGGCTACACCTTC.

This clonotype has more than one count but fewer than ten. The rearrangement links TRBV20-1 to TRBJ2-7, with D tentatively TRBD1 or TRBD2 (5 bases each). The CDR3 is made up of 15 amino acids. Per germline, CDR1 DFQATT and CDR2 SNEGSKA (reference sequence). Trimming removed 4 bases from V and 3 bases from J, with 19 bases in between. For the CDR3, the DNA is TGCAGTGCTATGGATAGGGACGGCGGCCTCTACGAGCAGTACTTC. This translates into CSAMDRDGGLYEQYF.

This chain uses TRBV20-1 with TRBJ2-4, with 10 nucleotides matching TRBD1. Germline CDR1 DFQATT, CDR2 SNEGSKA (reference sequence). CDR3 length: 15 amino acids. J was trimmed by 6 bases and V by 3 bases; bases with no gene match: 8. DNA of the CDR3: TGCAGTGCTAGCCCCGGACAGGGGGAAAGAAACATTCAGTACTTC. It specifies CSASPGQGERNIQYF.

The V and J genes are TRBV12-3 or TRBV12-4 and TRBJ2-7; 8 bases line up with TRBD1. The CDR3 is 15 residues long. Unmatched junction bases numbered 9, after V lost 4 bases and J lost 4 bases. CDR3: CASSSMDRARYEQYF. CDR3 nucleotides: TGTGCCAGCAGTTCCATGGACAGGGCTAGGTACGAGCAGTACTTC.

The rearrangement uses TRBV20-1 and TRBJ1-2; 7 bases match TRBD1. Germline lookup yields CDR1 DFQATT and CDR2 SNEGSKA (reference sequence). This CDR3 spans 17 amino acids. With 5 bases clipped from V and 4 bases from J, the junction kept 19 bases outside the gene matches. CDR3 nucleotide sequence: TGCAGTGCTTTCCTGGGACAGACGATCCGGGGCCTCTATGGCTACACCTTC. It encodes CSAFLGQTIRGLYGYTF.

V is TRBV25-1 and J is TRBJ1-6; D not resolved. CDR3 length: 12 residues. V lost 3 bases, J lost 8 bases, and 5 bases lay in between. The V gene's germline CDR1 is MGHDK and CDR2 SYGVNS. CDR3 DNA: TGTGCCAGCAGTGACTGGGATTCACCCCTCCACTTT. Translated, it gives CASSDWDSPLHF.

The rearrangement uses TRBV29-1 and TRBJ2-5, with 8 positions matching TRBD2. V dropped 7 bases and J dropped 5; count of bases not matched to a gene: 6. The CDR3 is made up of 12 amino acids. Germline V gene sequence: CDR1 SQVTM, CDR2 ANQGSEA. The CDR3 loop is CSAGLAGETQYF. CDR3 nucleotides: TGCAGCGCTGGACTAGCCGGCGAGACCCAGTACTTC.

The chain has TRBV11-2 and TRBJ1-2; 7 bases match TRBD1. The V and J ends lost 1 base and 6 bases, in that order; junction bases with no gene match: 5. There are 14 residues in the CDR3. Looked up from germline, CDR1 is SGHAT and CDR2 is FQNNGV. CDR3 sequence reads: CASSLGSTGDGYTF. CDR3 in DNA: TGTGCCAGCAGCTTAGGTAGTACAGGGGATGGCTACACCTTC.

The V and J genes are TRBV6-5 and TRBJ2-7, with a weak D call TRBD2 (5 bases). V dropped 0 bases and J dropped 7 bases, with 19 bases sitting between them. The V gene's germline CDR1 is MNHEY and CDR2 SVGAGI. The CDR3 is 16 amino acids. In DNA form, the CDR3 reads TGTGCCAGCAGTTACTCAAGAAGACTACCGAAGCGGGAGCAGTACTTC. This codes for CASSYSRRLPKREQYF.

This rearrangement joins TRBV6-4 to TRBJ2-4, with TRBD2 matching over 7 bases. From germline, CDR1 is MRHNA and CDR2 SNTAGT. The CDR3 extends over 15 amino acids. V lost 6 bases to trimming and J lost 13 bases; unmatched junction nucleotides: 18. The CDR3 protein is CASRRGLGGSNEQYF. CDR3 sequence (DNA): TGTGCCAGCAGGAGAGGGCTAGGCGGGAGCAATGAGCAGTACTTC.

The gene calls are TRBV11-2 and TRBJ1-2; 7 nucleotides align to TRBD1. This CDR3 comprises 11 residues. CDR1 SGHAT and CDR2 FQNNGV come from the germline V gene. The CDR3, as DNA: TGTACAACAGGGGTCAACTATGGCTACACCTTC. This translates into CTTGVNYGYTF.

The chain uses TRBV20-1 and TRBJ2-3; D gene unclear. Trimming took 4 bases from V and 4 from J, leaving 3 bases between them. CDR1 and CDR2 from the germline V gene are DFQATT and SNEGSKA (reference sequence). The CDR3 covers 10 residues. The CDR3 DNA sequence: TGCAGTGCTAAAGCAGATACGCAGTATTTT. This sequence encodes CSAKADTQYF.

The chain couples TRBV5-1 to TRBJ2-5; D might be TRBD2 (6 bases). With 3 bases removed from V and 5 bases from J, the gap between germline ends came to 17 bases. Germline-derived CDR1 and CDR2 are SGHRS and YFSETQ. The CDR3 runs to 15 residues. The CDR3 region is CASSSGDTSSETQYF. CDR3 DNA sequence: TGCGCCAGCAGCTCCGGGGATACTAGCAGCGAGACCCAGTACTTC. Full variable domain (outside the CDR3, taken from reference TRBV5-1 and TRBJ2-5): KAGVTQTPRYLIKTRGQQVTLSCSPISGHRSVSWYQQTPGQGLQFLFEYFSETQRNKGNFPGRFSGRQFSNSRSEMNVSTLELGDSALYLCASSSGDTSSETQYFGPGTRLLVL.

This clonotype came up a few times. The chain combines TRBV20-1 with TRBJ2-1; D ambiguous. The length of the CDR3 is 11 residues. Germline CDR1 and CDR2: DFQATT and SNEGSKA (reference sequence). Trimming pared 1 base from V and 13 bases from J, leaving 11 bases between. The CDR3 is CSARAPGSQFF. The CDR3 bases are TGCAGTGCTAGAGCCCCCGGGTCCCAGTTCTTC.

This clonotype occurred a few times. J is TRBJ1-2 and V is TRBV9; no clear D. This CDR3 has 11 amino acids. Trimming stripped 0 bases from V and 8 bases from J, with 5 bases between. Germline V gene data show CDR1 as SGDLS and CDR2 as YYNGEE. The CDR3 region is CASSVDGGYTF. The DNA for the CDR3 is TGTGCCAGCAGCGTAGACGGGGGCTACACCTTC.

V gene TRBV7-2 combines with J gene TRBJ2-4; TRBD2 aligns across 11 bases. CDR1 and CDR2 from the germline V gene are SGHTA and FQGNSA. The CDR3 is 16 residues long. The junction had 10 bases not matched to a gene; V was cut back by 2 bases and J by 10 bases. The CDR3 DNA is TGTGCCAGCAGCTTATACGGTCTAGCGGGAGGCGGGATTCAGTACTTC. Protein sequence: CASSLYGLAGGGIQYF.

J is TRBJ1-2 and V is TRBV6-4; 8 bases match TRBD1. Per the germline V gene, CDR1 is MRHNA and CDR2 is SNTAGT. The CDR3 sequence is 14 residues long. V lost 2 bases to trimming and J lost 5 bases; unmatched junction nucleotides: 4. CDR3 region: CASSDPGTGYGYTF. The CDR3 DNA reads as TGTGCCAGCAGTGACCCAGGGACAGGTTATGGCTACACCTTC.

This clonotype was picked up many times. The rearrangement links TRBV10-3 to TRBJ2-3, with D possibly matching TRBD2 (6 bases). Germline V gene lookup returns CDR1 ENHRY and CDR2 SYGVKD. This CDR3 contains 12 residues. V lost 10 bases and J lost 0, with 8 bases in between. Here the CDR3 DNA reads TGTGCCACTAGCGTGAGCACAGATACGCAGTATTTT. Its protein product is CATSVSTDTQYF.

J is TRBJ1-1 and V is TRBV20-1; no reliable D call. Germline CDR1 and CDR2: DFQATT and SNEGSKA (reference sequence). The CDR3 covers 14 residues. V dropped 3 bases and J dropped 1 base, with 12 bases sitting between them. The CDR3 coding sequence is TGCAGTGCTAGTAACATTATAGAGAACACTGAAGCTTTCTTT. It encodes CSASNIIENTEAFF.

The rearrangement joins TRBV5-1 to TRBJ2-2, with TRBD2 as a possible D gene (5 bases). Germline V CDR1 and CDR2: SGHRS, YFSETQ. Trimming stripped 0 bases from V and 4 bases from J, with 16 bases between. CDR3 length equals 17 residues. The CDR3 sequence: CASSLAPTTMATGELFF. In DNA, the CDR3 is TGCGCCAGCAGCTTGGCCCCGACTACGATGGCCACCGGGGAGCTGTTTTTT.

The V gene is TRBV13, the J gene TRBJ2-3; 9 bases are a match to TRBD1. This CDR3 has 18 amino acids. V lost 2 bases, J lost 9 bases, and 18 bases stayed unmatched. Per germline, CDR1 PRHDT and CDR2 FYEKMQ (reference sequence). The CDR3 DNA reads TGTGCCAGCAGCTTATGGACCCAACCGGGACAGGGAATTTGGACGCAGTATTTT. It encodes CASSLWTQPGQGIWTQYF.

The chain combines TRBV20-1 with TRBJ2-1, with 11 bases lining up with TRBD2. Per the germline V gene, CDR1 is DFQATT and CDR2 is SNEGSKA (reference sequence). This CDR3 spans 15 amino acids. Losses at the gene ends were 5 bases for V and 10 bases for J; bases not matched to a gene: 13. This CDR3 reads CSALILAGGPGEQFF. The CDR3 region has the DNA TGCAGTGCTTTAATCTTAGCGGGAGGGCCGGGCGAGCAGTTCTTC.

V and J are TRBV20-1 and TRBJ2-1; 11 bases are a match to TRBD2. The germline V gene has CDR1 DFQATT and CDR2 SNEGSKA (reference sequence). This CDR3 has 16 amino acids. V was clipped by 0 bases and J by 2 bases; unmatched bases: 3. The CDR3 region has the DNA TGCAGTGCTAGAGATCCACTAGCGGGGGCCTACAATGAGCAGTTCTTC. Encoded protein: CSARDPLAGAYNEQFF.

The sample holds a few counts of this clonotype. The CDR3 DNA is TGCAGCGGAAGGGTAGGGGACTACAATGAGCAGTTCTTC. Protein sequence: CSGRVGDYNEQFF. The chain uses TRBV29-1 and TRBJ2-1; D perhaps matches TRBD1 (5 bases). The V and J ends lost 7 bases and 3 bases respectively, with 13 bases between them. Germline V gene data show CDR1 as SQVTM and CDR2 as ANQGSEA. The CDR3 runs to 13 residues.

The CDR3 DNA follows: TGCAGTGCTTTTTCTCCGGGACAAAAGGGCTACAATGAGCAGTTCTTC. This translates into CSAFSPGQKGYNEQFF. This rearrangement joins TRBV20-1 to TRBJ2-1; tentative D call: TRBD1 (6 bases). This CDR3 spans 16 amino acids. V lost 5 bases to trimming and J lost 3 bases, with 20 bases between them. The germline gives CDR1 DFQATT, CDR2 SNEGSKA (reference sequence).